The 16 T cell receptor beta chains reported below all come from one sample, sequenced in a study of T-cell memory formation after mild COVID-19. MiXCR, applied by TCRdb to the 5' RACE reads, yields one record per CDR3 protein. This repertoire shows fewer than 350,000 distinct CDR3 sequences, roughly an eighth found once; its top ten account for 21%. What was sequenced was PBMCs or a T cell subset sorted from them (not recorded which). Every receptor here comes from a man between 18 and 35 years old who had mild COVID-19 (a few samples of this study predate the infection). Cell type and time point are not known.

This clonotype was observed a handful of times. This sequence joins TRBV28 and TRBJ2-2; D is ambiguous. The germline V gene encodes CDR1 MDHEN and CDR2 SYDVKM. V shed 8 bases and J shed 1 base, with 8 bases lying between them. The CDR3 covers 13 residues. The CDR3 region has the DNA TGTGCCAGCCTCGGTTTGAACACCGGGGAGCTGTTTTTT. As protein: CASLGLNTGELFF.

This clonotype has just a few counts. This rearrangement joins TRBV20-1 to TRBJ2-3; D gene uncertain. Germline V gives CDR1 DFQATT, CDR2 SNEGSKA (reference sequence). This CDR3 is 14 amino acids long. Trimming left V 3 bases short and J 2 bases short, with 12 bases between. The CDR3 is CSARDRHVTDTQYF. As DNA, the CDR3 is TGCAGTGCTAGGGACCGACATGTCACAGATACGCAGTATTTT.

CDR3 residues: CASKDPGENLYNEQFF. The CDR3 DNA sequence: TGCGCCAGCAAGGACCCGGGGGAAAACCTATACAATGAGCAGTTCTTC. This chain links TRBV5-1 with TRBJ2-1, with D maybe TRBD2 (6 bases). The CDR3 consists of 16 residues. Trimming left V 6 bases short and J 4 bases short, with 20 bases between. Germline loops: CDR1 SGHRS, CDR2 YFSETQ.

The table lists this clonotype with a few counts. The genes are TRBV7-9 and TRBJ2-3; possible D gene TRBD1, 6 bases. Trimming took 5 bases from V and 5 from J, leaving 11 bases between them. Per germline, CDR1 SEHNR and CDR2 FQNEAQ (reference sequence). This CDR3 has 13 amino acids. In nucleotides, the CDR3 is TGTGCCAGCAGCCCCACAGGGAGAGATACGCAGTATTTT. Encoded protein: CASSPTGRDTQYF. Complete variable domain (other parts from reference TRBV7-9 and TRBJ2-3): DTGVSQNPRHKITKRGQNVTFRCDPISEHNRLYWYRQTLGQGPEFLTYFQNEAQLEKSRLLSDRFSAERPKGSFSTLEIQRTEQGDSAMYLCASSPTGRDTQYFGPGTRLTVL.

CDR3 amino acids: CASSERQGSVHEQFF. The CDR3, as DNA: TGTGCCAGCAGCGAGCGACAGGGTTCGGTCCATGAGCAGTTCTTC. V is TRBV4-2 and J is TRBJ2-1; 7 bases are a match to TRBD1. Germline V gene sequence: CDR1 LGHNA, CDR2 YNFKEQ. Trimming removed 5 bases from V and 8 bases from J; junction bases left unmatched: 12. The CDR3 is made up of 15 amino acids.

A remark on this clonotype: With a much larger clone just one base away, this may be a read error. The chain links TRBV12-3 or TRBV12-4 to TRBJ2-3; D is perhaps TRBD1 or TRBD2 (6 bases each). Trimming removed 5 bases from V and 6 bases from J, with 18 bases in between. The CDR3 loop spans 15 amino acids. CDR3 in DNA: TGTGCCAGCAGTGCGACCCCGGAGGGGGTTGATACGCAGTATTTT. It encodes CASSATPEGVDTQYF.

This chain joins TRBV6-2 or TRBV6-3 and TRBJ2-1; 9 bases agree with TRBD2. Germline lookup yields CDR1 MNHEY and CDR2 SVGEGT. CDR3 size: 18 residues. Losses at the gene ends were 4 bases for V and 5 bases for J; bases not matched to a gene: 15. CDR3 nucleotide sequence: TGTGCCAGCAGTTCAGACGGCCTTCTAGCGGGGCCTCACAATGAGCAGTTCTTC. This encodes CASSSDGLLAGPHNEQFF.

The V gene is TRBV7-2, the J gene TRBJ2-5, with D possibly being TRBD2 (6 bases). Trimming cost V 5 bases and J 5 bases, with 24 bases left between them. The germline gives CDR1 SGHTA, CDR2 FQGNSA. The CDR3 contains 17 residues. In DNA form, the CDR3 reads TGTGCCAGCAGCCTAGGCTTAGGGGCGGGGTCCGGGGAGACCCAGTACTTC. Amino acids: CASSLGLGAGSGETQYF.

The chain has TRBV7-2 and TRBJ1-6; possibly TRBD1 for D (6 bases). The CDR3 length is 16 residues. V was trimmed by 5 bases and J by 1 base, leaving 12 bases between them. From germline, CDR1 is SGHTA and CDR2 FQGNSA. CDR3 coding DNA: TGTGCCAGCAGCACAGCCCAGGGGTCCTATAATTCACCCCTCCACTTT. This sequence encodes CASSTAQGSYNSPLHF.

Many counts were recorded for this clonotype. The chain employs TRBV12-3 or TRBV12-4 and TRBJ2-7; 9 bases map to TRBD1. Trimming removed 4 bases from V and 3 bases from J; junction bases left unmatched: 4. This CDR3 has 14 residues. The CDR3 DNA reads TGTGCCAGCAGTTCGGGGACAGGGATCTACGAGCAGTACTTC. It yields the protein CASSSGTGIYEQYF.

The table lists this clonotype with many counts. This rearrangement joins TRBV29-1 to TRBJ2-1; D remains unclear. V lost 6 bases and J lost 9, with 9 bases in between. Looked up from germline, CDR1 is SQVTM and CDR2 is ANQGSEA. The CDR3 spans 10 residues. The DNA for the CDR3 is TGCAGCGTGGGAACCAGTGAGCAGTTCTTC. Translated, it gives CSVGTSEQFF.

This clonotype was seen a few times. V and J are TRBV4-1 and TRBJ2-1, with TRBD2 matching 8 bases. Germline CDR1 MGHRA, CDR2 YSYEKL. J gave up 9 bases and V 1 base, and 5 bases lay outside the gene matches. The CDR3 is made up of 14 amino acids. The CDR3 sequence is CASSQGGGWVEQFF. For the CDR3, the DNA is TGCGCCAGCAGCCAAGGCGGGGGGTGGGTTGAGCAGTTCTTC.

The DNA of the CDR3 is TGTGCCAGCAGCTCGGAGGGAAGCCAAGAGACCCAGTACTTC. Protein: CASSSEGSQETQYF. The V call is TRBV11-1, the J call TRBJ2-5, with D maybe TRBD2 (6 bases). Germline lookup yields CDR1 SGHAT and CDR2 FQDESV (reference sequence). Trimming stripped 4 bases from V and 1 base from J, with 10 bases between. The CDR3 is made up of 14 amino acids. The full variable domain, with the rest looked up from reference TRBV11-1 and TRBJ2-5, is EAEVAQSPRYKITEKSQAVAFWCDPISGHATLYWYRQILGQGPELLVQFQDESVVDDSQLPKDRFSAERLKGVDSTLKIQPAELGDSAMYLCASSSEGSQETQYFGPGTRLLVL.

The chain links TRBV24-1 to TRBJ2-3; D is unclear. The CDR3 totals 12 residues. With 1 base removed from V and 4 bases from J, the gap between germline ends came to 2 bases. The germline V gene has CDR1 KGHDR and CDR2 SFDVKD. This CDR3 reads CATSDFADTQYF. CDR3 in DNA: TGTGCCACCAGTGATTTTGCAGATACGCAGTATTTT.

This chain joins TRBV20-1 and TRBJ1-1; weak D call: TRBD1 (5 bases). This CDR3 spans 10 amino acids. CDR1 DFQATT and CDR2 SNEGSKA come from the germline V gene (reference sequence). The CDR3 loop is CRGWGTEAFF. The CDR3 DNA follows: TGCAGGGGGTGGGGGACTGAAGCTTTCTTT.

This clonotype was found a few times. J is TRBJ2-3 and V is TRBV4-1, with D possibly TRBD1 on 5 matching bases. Germline V gives CDR1 MGHRA, CDR2 YSYEKL. V was clipped by 0 bases and J by 5 bases, with 15 bases between them. This CDR3 is 16 amino acids long. The CDR3, as DNA: TGCGCCAGCAGCCAAGATATCGGCAGGGTAGGAGATACGCAGTATTTT. Translated, it gives CASSQDIGRVGDTQYF.